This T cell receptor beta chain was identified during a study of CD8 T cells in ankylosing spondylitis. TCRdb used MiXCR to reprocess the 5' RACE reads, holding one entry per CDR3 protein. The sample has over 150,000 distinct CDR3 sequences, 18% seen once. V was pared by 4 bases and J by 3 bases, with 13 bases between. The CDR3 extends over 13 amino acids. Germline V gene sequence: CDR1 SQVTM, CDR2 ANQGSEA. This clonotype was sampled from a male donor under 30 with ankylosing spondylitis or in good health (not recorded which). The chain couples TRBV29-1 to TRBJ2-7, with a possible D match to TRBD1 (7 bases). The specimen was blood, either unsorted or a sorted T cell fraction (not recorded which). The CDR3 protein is CSVGFQGGYEQYF. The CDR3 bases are TGCAGCGTTGGTTTTCAGGGGGGCTACGAGCAGTACTTC.